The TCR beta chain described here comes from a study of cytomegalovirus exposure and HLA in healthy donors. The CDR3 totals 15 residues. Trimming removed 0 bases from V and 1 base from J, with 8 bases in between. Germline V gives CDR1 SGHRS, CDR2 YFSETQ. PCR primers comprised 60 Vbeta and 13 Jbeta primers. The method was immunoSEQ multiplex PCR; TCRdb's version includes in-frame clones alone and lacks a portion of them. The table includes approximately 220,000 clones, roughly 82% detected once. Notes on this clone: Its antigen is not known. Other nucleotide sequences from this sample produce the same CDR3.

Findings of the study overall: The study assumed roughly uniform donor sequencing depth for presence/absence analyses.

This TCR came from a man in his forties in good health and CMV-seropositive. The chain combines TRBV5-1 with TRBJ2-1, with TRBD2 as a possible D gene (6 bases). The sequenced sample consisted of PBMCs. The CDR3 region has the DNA TGCGCCAGCAGCTTGGGAAGCGGGTCCTACAATGAGCAGTTCTTC. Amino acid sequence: CASSLGSGSYNEQFF.